The 27 T cell receptor beta chains listed next were all sequenced from one sample in a study of hypomethylating agent response in myelodysplastic syndrome. The data were produced by immunoSEQ multiplex PCR, yet TCRdb's version contains in-frame clones alone and is incomplete. The sample lists fewer than 7,500 clones; roughly 79% were seen once. This specimen was bone marrow, taken before or after starting hypomethylating agent treatment for myelodysplastic syndrome (not recorded which). These receptor sequences come from a human donor with myelodysplastic syndrome.

The chain uses TRBV30 and TRBJ1-3; no firm D call. V shed 5 bases and J shed 0 bases, with 8 bases lying between them. The CDR3 is 13 amino acids. In germline, CDR1 is GTSNPN, CDR2 SVGIG (reference sequence). The CDR3 region is CAWAADSGNTIYF. The CDR3 DNA reads as TGTGCCTGGGCGGCTGACTCTGGAAACACCATATATTTT.

This rearrangement joins TRBV15 to TRBJ2-6, with 7 bases that match TRBD1. This CDR3 comprises 17 residues. Per the germline V gene, CDR1 is LNHNV and CDR2 is YYDKDF (reference sequence). V shed 9 bases, J shed 1 base, and the junction held 12 bases outside the gene matches. CDR3 loop: CATAGTVHSSGANVLTF. The CDR3, as DNA: TGTGCCACGGCCGGGACAGTCCACTCTTCTGGGGCCAACGTCCTGACTTTC.

This clone has just a few counts. The chain recombines TRBV19 with TRBJ1-3, with D maybe TRBD1 (5 bases). This CDR3 spans 13 amino acids. Trimming left V 8 bases short and J 6 bases short, with 14 bases between. Germline-derived CDR1 and CDR2 are LNHDA and SQIVND (reference sequence). The CDR3 DNA follows: TGTGCCAGTGAAAAAAGGGGTCTAAACACCATATATTTT. The encoded protein is CASEKRGLNTIYF. Drawing the rest from reference TRBV19 and TRBJ1-3, the complete variable domain is DGGITQSPKYLFRKEGQNVTLSCEQNLNHDAMYWYRQDPGQGLRLIYYSQIVNDFQKGDIAEGYSVSREKKESFPLTVTSAQKNPTAFYLCASEKRGLNTIYFGEGSWLTVV.

In the case of this clone: This CDR3 is also generated by other DNA sequences in the sample. The rearrangement links TRBV29-1 to TRBJ2-7; D gene unclear. CDR3 length: 17 residues. The germline V gene encodes CDR1 SQVTM and CDR2 ANQGSEA. V gave up 5 bases and J gave up 4 bases, with 27 bases separating them. The CDR3 DNA follows: TGCAGCGTTTCCGCCGACACGACCACTTTATCCGGGTACGAGCAGTACGTC. Its translation: CSVSADTTTLSGYEQYV.

This rearrangement joins TRBV2 to TRBJ1-2; D is unclear. This CDR3 is built from 13 residues. The V gene lost 6 bases and the J gene lost 8 bases, with 16 bases spanning the gap. Per the germline V gene, CDR1 is SNHLY and CDR2 is FYNNEI. The CDR3 loop reads CASRPAIFGGYTF. Written as DNA, the CDR3 is TGTGCCAGCAGGCCAGCGATATTTGGGGGCTACACCTTC.

This clone was detected a few times. The chain carries TRBV2 and TRBJ1-5, with D uncertain. The CDR3 is 12 amino acids. V shed 1 base and J shed 6 bases, with 4 bases lying between them. Germline CDR1 and CDR2: SNHLY and FYNNEI. The CDR3 nucleotides read TGTGCCAGCAGTGAAGGCACTCAGCCCCAGCATTTT. It codes for CASSEGTQPQHF.

This clone was seen just once. The J gene is TRBJ1-4, the V gene TRBV18, with 11 bases aligning to TRBD1. Germline CDR1 KGHSH, CDR2 LQKENI. V was pared by 3 bases and J by 1 base, with 7 bases of the junction left unmatched. The CDR3 covers 18 residues. CDR3 residues: CASSPTGQGARTNEKLFF. The CDR3 DNA reads as TGTGCCAGCTCACCTACTGGACAGGGGGCGCGAACTAATGAAAAACTGTTTTTT.

The chain has TRBV6-8 and TRBJ2-3, with a possible D match to TRBD1 (6 bases). This CDR3 is 16 amino acids long. Germline CDR1 reads MNHGY; CDR2 reads SAAAGT. V was pared by 6 bases and J by 2 bases, with 18 bases between. The CDR3 loop reads CASSPTGSGPTDTQYF. For the CDR3, the DNA is TGTGCCAGCAGCCCTACAGGGAGTGGGCCCACAGATACGCAGTATTTT.

The rearrangement joins TRBV5-1 to TRBJ2-2; 9 bases line up with TRBD1. Trimming removed 6 bases from V and 7 bases from J; junction bases left unmatched: 10. From germline, CDR1 is SGHRS and CDR2 YFSETQ. The CDR3 loop spans 15 amino acids. Written as DNA, the CDR3 is TGCGCCAGCACACCCGGGACAGGGTTGAACGGGGAGCTGTTTTTT. The encoded protein is CASTPGTGLNGELFF.

The chain combines TRBV15 with TRBJ2-7; possibly TRBD1 for D (5 bases). Trimming removed 3 bases from V and 1 base from J, with 10 bases in between. The germline V gene has CDR1 LNHNV and CDR2 YYDKDF (reference sequence). CDR3 length: 14 amino acids. CDR3 nucleotide sequence: TGTGCCACCAGCAGCCGCAGGGCTTCCTACGAGCAGTACTTC. This encodes CATSSRRASYEQYF.

This clone was counted a single time. This sequence joins TRBV5-1 and TRBJ1-1; the D gene is possibly TRBD1 (5 bases). V was trimmed by 0 bases and J by 0 bases, leaving 15 bases between them. The length of the CDR3 is 17 residues. The germline gives CDR1 SGHRS, CDR2 YFSETQ. As DNA, the CDR3 is TGCGCCAGCAGCTTGGGAGGGACGGTTTTTATGAACACTGAAGCTTTCTTT. Translated, it gives CASSLGGTVFMNTEAFF.

The rearrangement joins TRBV28 to TRBJ2-1, with D unclear. V was trimmed by 10 bases and J by 0 bases, leaving 10 bases between them. Per the germline V gene, CDR1 is MDHEN and CDR2 is SYDVKM. This CDR3 comprises 13 residues. The CDR3 sequence is CATLSSSYNEQFF. The CDR3 coding sequence is TGTGCCACACTATCCAGCTCCTACAATGAGCAGTTCTTC.

The genes are TRBV19 and TRBJ2-2; tentatively, D is TRBD1 (7 bases). The germline V gene has CDR1 LNHDA and CDR2 SQIVND (reference sequence). V was cut by 4 bases and J by 8 bases, with 23 bases left in between. CDR3 length: 17 residues. The CDR3 spells CASSTKDPQGGPGELFF. As DNA, the CDR3 is TGTGCCAGTAGTACGAAAGACCCCCAGGGGGGTCCTGGGGAGCTGTTTTTT.

This clone has just one count. Here the CDR3 DNA reads TGTGCCAGCAGTACCCTACAGGGGCCTAGCACAGATACGCAGTATTTT. Translated, it gives CASSTLQGPSTDTQYF. This rearrangement joins TRBV27 to TRBJ2-3; 7 nucleotides align to TRBD1. The germline CDR1 and CDR2 sequences are MNHEY and SMNVEV (reference sequence). V trimming: 5 bases; J trimming: 0 bases; junction bases outside the gene matches: 8. There are 16 residues in the CDR3.

This rearrangement joins TRBV14 to TRBJ2-5, with unresolved D. The CDR3 spans 13 residues. Trimming pared 0 bases from V and 6 bases from J, leaving 8 bases between. Germline CDR1 reads SGHDN; CDR2 reads FVKESK. CDR3 region: CASSQERRQTQYF. In DNA, the CDR3 is TGTGCCAGCAGCCAAGAAAGGCGGCAGACCCAGTACTTC.

Regarding this clone: One end of the junction is discordant with germline, which a read error may explain. V is TRBV18 and J is TRBJ2-2; 8 bases fit TRBD1. Germline assignment: CDR1 KGHSH and CDR2 LQKENI. CDR3 length equals 15 residues. CDR3 coding DNA: TGTGCCAGCTCGCCACAGGGGGCGAACACCGGGGAGCTGTTTTTT. It translates to CASSPQGANTGELFF.

The gene calls are TRBV12-5 and TRBJ2-3, with 7 positions matching TRBD2. The CDR3 is 16 residues long. Trimming at V came to 3 bases and at J to 5 bases, leaving 11 bases not matched to a gene. Per the germline V gene, CDR1 is LGHNT and CDR2 is FRNRAP. Here the CDR3 reads CASGFSPSGKLDTQYF. The CDR3 DNA follows: TGTGCTAGTGGTTTCAGTCCTAGCGGCAAATTAGATACGCAGTATTTT.

This chain links TRBV5-4 with TRBJ2-1, with 7 bases identical to TRBD2. V trimming: 4 bases; J trimming: 9 bases; junction bases outside the gene matches: 13. The CDR3 extends over 15 amino acids. CDR1 SGHNT and CDR2 YYREEE come from the germline V gene (reference sequence). Here the CDR3 DNA reads TGTGCCAGCAGCCTCGTGGGGGGGTCCGCTTTTGAGCAGTTCTTC. Protein sequence: CASSLVGGSAFEQFF.

This chain uses TRBV5-4 with TRBJ2-3, with a weak D call TRBD2 (7 bases). CDR1 is SGHNT, CDR2 YYREEE, per germline (reference sequence). Trimming left V 6 bases short and J 2 bases short, with 10 bases between. This CDR3 spans 13 amino acids. CDR3 protein: CASKGGDTDTQYF. In DNA, the CDR3 is TGTGCCAGCAAAGGGGGGGACACAGATACGCAGTATTTT.

This chain uses TRBV10-3 with TRBJ1-4, with 9 nucleotides matching TRBD1. CDR1 ENHRY and CDR2 SYGVKD come from the germline V gene. With V trimmed by 7 bases and J by 6 bases, 6 bases remained unmatched. The CDR3 is 14 residues long. CDR3 protein: CAITRTGVDEKLFF. DNA of the CDR3: TGTGCCATCACCAGGACAGGGGTTGATGAAAAACTGTTTTTT.

This sequence joins TRBV9 and TRBJ1-2, with 7 nucleotides matching TRBD1. Germline assignment: CDR1 SGDLS and CDR2 YYNGEE. This CDR3 spans 17 amino acids. With 4 bases clipped from V and 4 bases from J, the junction kept 16 bases outside the gene matches. CDR3 amino acids: CASSSSFDRDNSYGYTF. The CDR3 region has the DNA TGTGCCAGCAGCTCTTCCTTCGACAGGGATAATTCCTATGGCTACACCTTC.

The genes are TRBV6-5 and TRBJ1-1, with D tentatively TRBD1 (5 bases). Germline CDR1 MNHEY, CDR2 SVGAGI. The CDR3 spans 11 residues. Trimming removed 2 bases at V and 8 bases at J, with 6 bases between. CDR3: CASSYKGEAFF. The CDR3 bases are TGTGCCAGCAGTTACAAGGGGGAAGCTTTCTTT.

The chain links TRBV9 to TRBJ2-3; the D gene could be TRBD1 or TRBD2 (5 bases each). The CDR3 totals 15 residues. V lost 4 bases and J lost 1, with 13 bases in between. Germline assignment: CDR1 SGDLS and CDR2 YYNGEE. CDR3 loop: CASSLDGTGTDTQYF. DNA for the CDR3: TGTGCCAGCAGCCTCGATGGGACCGGCACAGATACGCAGTATTTT. Looking up the rest from reference TRBV9 and TRBJ2-3 gives the full variable domain: DSGVTQTPKHLITATGQRVTLRCSPRSGDLSVYWYQQSLDQGLQFLIQYYNGEERAKGNILERFSAQQFPDLHSELNLSSLELGDSALYFCASSLDGTGTDTQYFGPGTRLTVL.

The chain employs TRBV6-6 and TRBJ2-3, with D tentatively TRBD2 (7 bases). The CDR3 is 15 amino acids. The germline V gene encodes CDR1 MNHNY and CDR2 SVGAGI (reference sequence). With 6 bases removed from V and 4 bases from J, the gap between germline ends came to 17 bases. The CDR3 bases are TGTGCCAGCAGCGGTCGGGGGGCGCCTCCAGATACGCAGTATTTT. It specifies CASSGRGAPPDTQYF.

The chain joins TRBV5-1 to TRBJ1-4; 8 nucleotides align to TRBD1. Germline-derived CDR1 and CDR2 are SGHRS and YFSETQ. The length of the CDR3 is 15 residues. V lost 4 bases and J lost 7; bases outside the gene matches: 9. The chain's CDR3 is CASSRDRGTTEKLFF. CDR3 bases: TGCGCCAGCAGCCGAGACAGGGGTACGACTGAAAAACTGTTTTTT.

The V gene is TRBV7-9, the J gene TRBJ1-2, with 7 bases aligning to TRBD1. V gave up 3 bases and J gave up 7 bases; unmatched junction bases: 11. Germline V gives CDR1 SEHNR, CDR2 FQNEAQ (reference sequence). The CDR3 is made up of 15 amino acids. CDR3 loop: CASSFKGQLGAGYTF. CDR3 DNA: TGTGCCAGCAGCTTCAAGGGACAGCTTGGAGCTGGCTACACCTTC.

The V gene is TRBV7-3, the J gene TRBJ1-1; D gene unclear. The CDR3 extends over 14 amino acids. The germline CDR1 and CDR2 sequences are SGHTA and FQGTGA. The V end was cut by 5 bases, the J end by 4 bases, with 14 bases between. DNA of the CDR3: TGTGCCAGCAGCCCACGACCCTGGGGCACTGAAGCTTTCTTT. Protein product: CASSPRPWGTEAFF.